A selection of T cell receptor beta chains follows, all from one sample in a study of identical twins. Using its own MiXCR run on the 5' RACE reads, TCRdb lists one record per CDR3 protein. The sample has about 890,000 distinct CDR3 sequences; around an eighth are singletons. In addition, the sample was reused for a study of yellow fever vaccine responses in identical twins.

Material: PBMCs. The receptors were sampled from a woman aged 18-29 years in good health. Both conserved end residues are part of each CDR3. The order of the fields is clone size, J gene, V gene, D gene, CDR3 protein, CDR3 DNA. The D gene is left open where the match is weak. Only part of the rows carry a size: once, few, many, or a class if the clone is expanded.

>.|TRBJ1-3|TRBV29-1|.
CSVEVTGHAGNTIYF
TGCAGCGTTGAAGTGACAGGACACGCTGGAAACACCATATATTTT
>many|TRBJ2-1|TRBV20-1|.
CSASINLWGSNEQFF
TGCAGTGCTAGTATTAACCTTTGGGGTAGCAATGAGCAGTTCTTC
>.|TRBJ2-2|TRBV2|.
CASFVGLDTGELFF
TGTGCCAGCTTTGTGGGGCTGGACACCGGGGAGCTGTTTTTT
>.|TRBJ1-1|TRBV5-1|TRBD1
CASSLDRGDAEAFF
TGCGCCAGCAGCTTGGACAGGGGGGACGCTGAAGCTTTCTTT
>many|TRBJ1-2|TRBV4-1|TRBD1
CASSLRDSVNYGYTF
TGCGCCAGCAGCCTCCGGGACAGCGTTAACTATGGCTACACCTTC
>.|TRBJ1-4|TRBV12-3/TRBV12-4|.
CASSLIPNEKLFF
TGTGCCAGCAGTTTGATACCTAATGAAAAACTGTTTTTT
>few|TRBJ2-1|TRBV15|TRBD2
CATSSGGLAGNEQFF
TGTGCCACCAGCAGCGGAGGACTAGCAGGCAATGAGCAGTTCTTC
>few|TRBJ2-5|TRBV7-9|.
CASSIPDSQETQYF
TGTGCCAGCAGCATACCGGACTCCCAAGAGACCCAGTACTTC
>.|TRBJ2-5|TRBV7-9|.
CASRPPALGTQYF
TGTGCCAGCAGACCCCCGGCACTTGGGACCCAGTACTTC
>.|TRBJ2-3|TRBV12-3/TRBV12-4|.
CTSSLLRGSTDTQYF
TGTACCAGCAGTTTACTACGGGGGAGCACAGATACGCAGTATTTT